One sample yielded the 23 T cell receptor beta chains listed below, sequenced in a study of T cell responses to AZD1222 COVID-19 vaccine. Clones were sequenced by immunoSEQ multiplex PCR, and TCRdb holds only the in-frame ones, with some missing. This sample has about 110,000 clones, with 75% to 90% found just once. Specimen: peripheral blood, collected on day 0 of AZD1222 vaccination. These receptors all stem from an adult in good health.

This rearrangement joins TRBV4-1 to TRBJ1-2, with D hard to call. The germline gives CDR1 MGHRA, CDR2 YSYEKL. The CDR3 loop spans 14 amino acids. Deletions cut 0 bases from V and 0 bases from J, with 5 bases between. CDR3 DNA: TGCGCCAGCAGCCAAGAGCAAGCTAACTATGGCTACACCTTC. Its protein is CASSQEQANYGYTF.

The chain links TRBV7-3 to TRBJ2-1, with TRBD1 as a possible D gene (6 bases). The germline V and J ends were trimmed by 3 bases and 3 bases, with 12 bases remaining between them. In germline, CDR1 is SGHTA, CDR2 FQGTGA. This CDR3 is 15 amino acids long. CDR3 sequence reads: CASSFTDSRYNEQFF. For the CDR3, the DNA is TGTGCCAGCAGCTTCACGGACAGCCGCTACAATGAGCAGTTCTTC. The variable domain in full, completed from reference TRBV7-3 and TRBJ2-1, reads GAGVSQTPSNKVTEKGKYVELRCDPISGHTALYWYRQSLGQGPEFLIYFQGTGAADDSGLPNDRFFAVRPEGSVSTLKIQRTERGDSAVYLCASSFTDSRYNEQFFGPGTRLTVL.

The chain couples TRBV6-2 or TRBV6-3 to TRBJ2-2; D gene ambiguous. Germline CDR1 MNHEY, CDR2 SVGEGT. V lost 5 bases and J lost 4, with 8 bases in between. This CDR3 contains 13 residues. CDR3 nucleotides: TGTGCCAGCAGTAACCCCCCCACCGGGGAGCTGTTTTTT. Its translation is CASSNPPTGELFF.

The rearrangement uses TRBV7-2 and TRBJ1-3; tentatively, D is TRBD1 (5 bases). Germline V gene lookup returns CDR1 SGHTA and CDR2 FQGNSA. The ends were cut back, 4 bases at V and 4 bases at J, with 8 bases in the middle. CDR3 length: 13 amino acids. CDR3 sequence (DNA): TGTGCCAGCAGCTCAGGGTGGGGAAACACCATATATTTT. Its translation: CASSSGWGNTIYF.

This rearrangement joins TRBV10-1 to TRBJ1-2; D is ambiguous. The CDR3 totals 13 residues. Per germline, CDR1 WNHNN and CDR2 SYGVQD (reference sequence). Trimming stripped 2 bases from V and 4 bases from J, with 8 bases between. The DNA for the CDR3 is TGCGCCAGCAGTGAGAGCTACAGCTATGGCTACACCTTC. This translates into CASSESYSYGYTF.

The chain is built from TRBV7-9 and TRBJ2-7; D ambiguous. V was pared by 5 bases and J by 4 bases, with 15 bases between. Germline lookup yields CDR1 SEHNR and CDR2 FQNEAQ (reference sequence). The CDR3 extends over 14 amino acids. The CDR3: CASSTRTAIYEQYF. The CDR3 DNA is TGTGCCAGCAGCACCCGGACGGCGATATACGAGCAGTACTTC.

The rearrangement links TRBV3-1 (or the pseudogene TRBV3-2) to TRBJ2-1; 9 bases agree with TRBD2. This CDR3 has 13 residues. The V and J ends lost 4 bases and 6 bases, in that order; junction bases with no gene match: 1. Germline CDR1 is LGHDT and CDR2 is YNNKEL (reference sequence). CDR3: CASSLSGSNEQFF. For the CDR3, the DNA is TGTGCCAGCAGCCTTAGCGGGAGCAATGAGCAGTTCTTC.

The chain recombines TRBV6-5 with TRBJ2-1; D ambiguous. This CDR3 has 11 amino acids. The germline V gene encodes CDR1 MNHEY and CDR2 SVGAGI. Trimming stripped 5 bases from V and 8 bases from J, with 7 bases between. CDR3 region: CASSLSDEQFF. CDR3 bases: TGTGCCAGCAGTCTCTCTGATGAGCAGTTCTTC.

The chain combines TRBV5-1 with TRBJ2-1; TRBD2 aligns across 9 bases. CDR1 is SGHRS and CDR2 is YFSETQ in the germline V gene. Trimming removed 1 base from V and 9 bases from J; junction bases left unmatched: 8. This CDR3 is 15 amino acids long. CDR3 protein: CASSLRVAGDAEQFF. Here the CDR3 DNA reads TGCGCCAGCAGCTTGAGGGTAGCGGGAGATGCTGAGCAGTTCTTC.

The chain carries TRBV7-9 and TRBJ2-1; possible D gene TRBD2, 6 bases. The length of the CDR3 is 13 residues. Trimming removed 0 bases at V and 8 bases at J, with 8 bases between. Looked up from germline, CDR1 is SEHNR and CDR2 is FQNEAQ (reference sequence). Written as DNA, the CDR3 is TGTGCCAGCAGCTTAGCCGGGGGTTATGAGCAGTTCTTC. Encoded protein: CASSLAGGYEQFF.

J is TRBJ1-2 and V is TRBV4-3, with 7 bases fitting TRBD1. This CDR3 is 13 amino acids long. The trim removed 0 bases at V and 8 bases at J, leaving 3 bases unmatched. Germline CDR1 reads LGHNA; CDR2 reads YSLEER. CDR3 residues: CASSQETGQGYTF. CDR3 in DNA: TGCGCCAGCAGCCAAGAGACGGGACAGGGCTACACCTTC.

The V call is TRBV11-2, the J call TRBJ2-3, with D unclear. Germline V CDR1 and CDR2: SGHAT, FQNNGV. This CDR3 contains 15 residues. Trimming left V 0 bases short and J 2 bases short, with 9 bases between. CDR3 DNA: TGTGCCAGCAGCTTAGATCAACCGTCCACAGATACGCAGTATTTT. Its protein product is CASSLDQPSTDTQYF.

This chain links TRBV27 with TRBJ2-7; 7 bases are shared with TRBD1. Germline-derived CDR1 and CDR2 are MNHEY and SMNVEV (reference sequence). The CDR3 is made up of 11 amino acids. V lost 6 bases and J lost 11; bases outside the gene matches: 7. The CDR3 nucleotides read TGTGCCAGCAGGGCCCGGGACAGTGAGTACTTC. This translates into CASRARDSEYF.

V usage is TRBV24-1 and J usage is TRBJ1-2; D unresolved. The germline CDR1 and CDR2 sequences are KGHDR and SFDVKD. The CDR3 runs 13 residues. V was clipped by 3 bases and J by 4 bases, with 8 bases between them. CDR3 sequence (DNA): TGTGCCACCAGTGATGCAGGCCTCTATGGCTACACCTTC. It specifies CATSDAGLYGYTF.

This clone was counted once. The V and J genes are TRBV11-2 and TRBJ1-2; maybe TRBD1 (5 bases). Trimming shortened V by 6 bases and J by 4 bases, and 18 bases separated the two germline ends. The germline CDR1 and CDR2 sequences are SGHAT and FQNNGV. CDR3 size: 15 residues. The CDR3: CASRRTGGMSYGYTF. The CDR3 DNA is TGTGCCAGCAGACGGACGGGGGGAATGAGCTATGGCTACACCTTC. The full variable domain, completed using reference TRBV11-2 and TRBJ1-2, is EAGVAQSPRYKIIEKRQSVAFWCNPISGHATLYWYQQILGQGPKLLIQFQNNGVVDDSQLPKDRFSAERLKGVDSTLKIQPAKLEDSAVYLCASRRTGGMSYGYTFGSGTRLTVV.

The genes are TRBV11-2 and TRBJ1-4; 8 bases are shared with TRBD1. Germline V gives CDR1 SGHAT, CDR2 FQNNGV. The ends lost 4 bases at V and 7 bases at J; junction bases unmatched: 8. The CDR3 has 15 amino acids. The CDR3 DNA reads TGTGCCAGCAGCTCATTCAGGGGGCGCGGTGAAAAACTGTTTTTT. Translation: CASSSFRGRGEKLFF.

The rearrangement uses TRBV18 and TRBJ1-2; TRBD1 matches at 10 bases. The CDR3 has 14 residues. Germline loops: CDR1 KGHSH, CDR2 LQKENI. The V segment lost 0 bases and the J segment 6 bases; nucleotides outside the gene matches: 1. CDR3 loop: CASSPPGQGHGYTF. The DNA for the CDR3 is TGTGCCAGCTCACCACCGGGACAGGGGCATGGCTACACCTTC.

The chain links TRBV3-1 (or the pseudogene TRBV3-2) to TRBJ1-2; D is unclear. Trimming removed 4 bases from V and 0 bases from J, with 12 bases in between. CDR1 is LGHDT, CDR2 YNNKEL, per germline (reference sequence). The CDR3 runs 15 residues. CDR3 nucleotides: TGTGCCAGCAGCCTATCCAGGCTTACTAACTATGGCTACACCTTC. Translation: CASSLSRLTNYGYTF.

V gene TRBV27 combines with J gene TRBJ2-4; D is possibly TRBD2 (6 bases). The germline V and J ends were trimmed by 5 bases and 0 bases, with 14 bases remaining between them. Germline CDR1 MNHEY, CDR2 SMNVEV (reference sequence). This CDR3 region has 16 residues. CDR3 residues: CASSPPGLLAKNIQYF. In DNA, the CDR3 is TGTGCCAGCAGTCCCCCGGGACTGCTAGCCAAAAACATTCAGTACTTC.

Points on this clone: An end of the junction does not agree with germline; a read error may underlie this. The CDR3 nucleotides are TGTGCCAGCCGTGACATCTATGGCTACACCTTC. It specifies CASRDIYGYTF. The rearrangement uses TRBV6-1 and TRBJ1-2, with D hard to call. CDR1 is MNHNS, CDR2 SASEGT, per germline. The length of the CDR3 is 11 residues.

Written as DNA, the CDR3 is TGTGCCAGCAGCCCCGGGACTAGCGGGGTTACTTACGAGCAGTACTTC. Translating it yields CASSPGTSGVTYEQYF. The rearrangement uses TRBV5-4 and TRBJ2-7; 13 bases line up with TRBD2. The CDR3 has 16 residues. With 4 bases clipped from V and 4 bases from J, the junction kept 8 bases outside the gene matches. From germline, CDR1 is SGHNT and CDR2 YYREEE (reference sequence).

The chain carries TRBV20-1 and TRBJ2-1, with 7 positions matching TRBD2. Germline V gene sequence: CDR1 DFQATT, CDR2 SNEGSKA (reference sequence). This CDR3 region has 14 residues. V lost 3 bases and J lost 10; bases outside the gene matches: 12. The CDR3 nucleotides are TGCAGTGCTAGTCAGCGACTAGCCGGAAGCGAGCAGTTCTTC. Encoded protein: CSASQRLAGSEQFF.

This clone was seen just once. The V gene is TRBV6-6, the J gene TRBJ1-1, with D tentatively TRBD1 (5 bases). This CDR3 has 13 amino acids. Germline values: CDR1 MNHNY, CDR2 SVGAGI (reference sequence). The V and J ends lost 7 bases and 5 bases respectively, with 14 bases between them. The CDR3 sequence is CASTSGGRTEAFF. The CDR3 DNA follows: TGTGCCAGCACATCGGGGGGTCGAACTGAAGCTTTCTTT.